The 11 T cell receptor beta chains presented below share a single source sample, sequenced in a study of cytomegalovirus exposure and HLA in healthy donors. Vbeta (60) and Jbeta (13) primers were used in the PCR. Using immunoSEQ multiplex PCR, the repertoire was profiled, and TCRdb retains in-frame clones only, with some absent. The repertoire holds about 100,000 clones, with 77% as singletons. The sequenced material came from PBMCs. These receptors were obtained from a man in his fifties or sixties in good health and CMV-seropositive.

This sequence joins TRBV28 and TRBJ2-1; 15 bases are a match to TRBD2. With 5 bases clipped from V and 7 bases from J, the junction kept 6 bases outside the gene matches. The germline V gene encodes CDR1 MDHEN and CDR2 SYDVKM. The CDR3 runs 16 residues. The CDR3 nucleotides read TGTGCCAGCAGTCAGGGACTAGCGGGGGGCCGGAATGAGCAGTTCTTC. It specifies CASSQGLAGGRNEQFF.

This clone was recorded a few times. The chain joins TRBV5-1 to TRBJ2-2; D might be TRBD1 (5 bases). Trimming removed 2 bases at V and 3 bases at J, with 11 bases between. The germline gives CDR1 SGHRS, CDR2 YFSETQ. The CDR3 has 15 residues. CDR3 DNA sequence: TGCGCCAGCAGCTTTAGTCAGGGCGACACCGGGGAGCTGTTTTTT. As protein: CASSFSQGDTGELFF.

On this clone: This specimen includes other DNA sequences encoding the same CDR3. The chain is built from TRBV29-1 and TRBJ1-1; 7 bases are shared with TRBD1. J was trimmed by 0 bases and V by 7 bases; bases with no gene match: 2. The germline gives CDR1 SQVTM, CDR2 ANQGSEA. The CDR3 is made up of 12 amino acids. The chain's CDR3 is CSGTGMNTEAFF. The CDR3 DNA follows: TGCAGCGGGACAGGAATGAACACTGAAGCTTTCTTT.

V gene TRBV5-1 combines with J gene TRBJ2-7, with D possibly being TRBD1 (5 bases). The germline V gene encodes CDR1 SGHRS and CDR2 YFSETQ. Trimming removed 5 bases at V and 2 bases at J, with 14 bases between. The CDR3 sequence is 14 residues long. CDR3 sequence reads: CASREDTTAYEQYF. The CDR3 nucleotides read TGCGCCAGCAGAGAGGACACGACCGCCTACGAGCAGTACTTC.

This clone was seen only once. The CDR3 coding sequence is TGTGCCAGTAGACAGGGGAGCTCTGGAAACACCATATATTTT. It codes for CASRQGSSGNTIYF. The V gene is TRBV19, the J gene TRBJ1-3; 7 bases are a match to TRBD1. The CDR3 consists of 14 residues. The V gene end was trimmed by 6 bases and the J gene end by 0 bases; junction bases not matched to a gene: 2. CDR1 and CDR2 (germline): LNHDA, SQIVND (reference sequence).

The table lists this clone with a few counts. The chain links TRBV6-5 to TRBJ2-7, with D possibly being TRBD2 (6 bases). The V gene's germline CDR1 is MNHEY and CDR2 SVGAGI. V lost 4 bases to trimming and J lost 2 bases, with 6 bases between them. The CDR3 is 12 residues long. This CDR3 is CASSSGAYEQYF. The DNA for the CDR3 is TGTGCCAGCAGTTCGGGGGCCTACGAGCAGTACTTC.

The chain carries TRBV10-3 and TRBJ1-6; 9 nucleotides match TRBD1. Losses at the gene ends were 6 bases for V and 10 bases for J; bases not matched to a gene: 7. This CDR3 contains 14 residues. Germline V gives CDR1 ENHRY, CDR2 SYGVKD. Here the CDR3 reads CAISPGQGLSPLHF. The CDR3 nucleotides read TGTGCCATCAGCCCGGGACAGGGTCTCTCACCCCTCCACTTT.

The chain carries TRBV4-3 and TRBJ1-1; D unclear. The CDR3 extends over 15 amino acids. Germline V gene data show CDR1 as LGHNA and CDR2 as YSLEER. V lost 4 bases to trimming and J lost 7 bases, with 19 bases between them. The CDR3 protein is CASSPTDYVRCEAFF. Here the CDR3 DNA reads TGCGCCAGCAGCCCCACGGACTACGTGAGGTGTGAAGCTTTCTTT.

The chain employs TRBV5-8 and TRBJ2-7; TRBD1 aligns across 7 bases. After removal of 3 bases from V and 0 bases from J, the junction contained 3 bases not matched to a gene. The CDR3 length is 14 residues. CDR1 and CDR2 (germline): SGHTS, YDEGEE. CDR3 region: CASSSYRGSYEQYF. Here the CDR3 DNA reads TGTGCCAGCAGCTCATACAGGGGCTCCTACGAGCAGTACTTC.

The chain combines TRBV7-2 with TRBJ1-2; 7 positions agree with TRBD1. The V gene's germline CDR1 is SGHTA and CDR2 FQGNSA. Unmatched junction bases numbered 9, after V lost 1 base and J lost 7 bases. The CDR3 is made up of 15 amino acids. The CDR3: CASSLVSGQTGGYTF. In nucleotides, the CDR3 is TGTGCCAGCAGCTTAGTCTCGGGACAGACGGGTGGCTACACCTTC.

Only a few counts were recorded for this clone. The chain has TRBV30 and TRBJ1-3; tentative D call: TRBD1 (6 bases). Trimming stripped 5 bases from V and 3 bases from J, with 14 bases between. Germline-derived CDR1 and CDR2 are GTSNPN and SVGIG (reference sequence). The CDR3 is 14 amino acids. The CDR3 DNA reads TGTGCCTGGGAGGGGGGGGGTCATGGAAACACCATATATTTT. Encoded protein: CAWEGGGHGNTIYF.